Below are 32 T cell receptor beta chains sequenced from a single sample in a study of low-dose radiotherapy and immunotherapy resistance in tumors. Time point denoted: before trial treatment. Primers used for first-strand cDNA, a TRAV- and TRBV-specific set, covered both alpha and beta chains. A constant-region primer paired with the V-primer adapter amplified TCRs over about 20 PCR cycles. TCRdb passed the reads through MiXCR, listing each CDR3 protein once. The sample consists of 65,000 to 100,000 distinct CDR3 sequences, about 18% of them appearing once. The sample in question was PBMCs, obtained before treatment. The origin of the receptors is a male donor with prostate cancer.

This clonotype showed up many times. The chain recombines TRBV20-1 with TRBJ2-1; 8 nucleotides match TRBD2. The V gene's germline CDR1 is DFQATT and CDR2 SNEGSKA (reference sequence). The V gene end was trimmed by 5 bases and the J gene end by 6 bases; junction bases not matched to a gene: 9. This CDR3 has 14 residues. This CDR3 is CSASSGGGLNEQFF. Here the CDR3 DNA reads TGCAGTGCTTCAAGCGGGGGTGGGCTCAATGAGCAGTTCTTC.

This clonotype was recorded at least ten times. The chain recombines TRBV5-8 with TRBJ2-3, with unresolved D. Germline CDR1 reads SGHTS; CDR2 reads YDEGEE. The CDR3 consists of 12 residues. V shed 4 bases and J shed 6 bases, with 9 bases lying between them. The CDR3 reads CASSQIGDTQYF. The CDR3 nucleotides read TGTGCCAGCAGCCAGATCGGGGATACGCAGTATTTT.

This clonotype was detected ten times or more. The chain carries TRBV5-1 and TRBJ2-7; 11 positions agree with TRBD1. The germline V gene encodes CDR1 SGHRS and CDR2 YFSETQ. V lost 4 bases, J lost 3 bases, and 6 bases stayed unmatched. The CDR3 totals 15 residues. This chain's CDR3 is CASSPPDRGLYEQYF. The CDR3 nucleotides read TGCGCCAGCAGCCCACCGGACAGGGGGCTCTACGAGCAGTACTTC.

This clonotype was counted many times. The chain is built from TRBV18 and TRBJ2-1, with 9 bases that match TRBD2. V gave up 2 bases and J gave up 2 bases; unmatched junction bases: 7. Germline V gene lookup returns CDR1 KGHSH and CDR2 LQKENI. The CDR3 contains 17 residues. The CDR3 bases are TGTGCCAGCTCACCAGCCCGTAGCGGGGGCACCTACAATGAGCAGTTCTTC. This sequence encodes CASSPARSGGTYNEQFF. The full variable domain, with the rest looked up from reference TRBV18 and TRBJ2-1, is NAGVMQNPRHLVRRRGQEARLRCSPMKGHSHVYWYRQLPEEGLKFMVYLQKENIIDESGMPKERFSAEFPKEGPSILRIQQVVRGDSAAYFCASSPARSGGTYNEQFFGPGTRLTVL.

This clonotype was counted a single time. This may arise from a read error, as a much more abundant clone is one base away. This chain joins TRBV7-6 and TRBJ2-7, with a weak D call TRBD1 (6 bases). This CDR3 comprises 13 residues. Trimming took 2 bases from V and 5 from J, leaving 10 bases between them. Germline-derived CDR1 and CDR2 are SGHVS and FNYEAQ. DNA for the CDR3: TGTGCCAGCAGCTTAAACAGGGCCCACGAGCAGTACTTC. Translation gives CASSLNRAHEQYF.

This clonotype was detected ten times or more. V is TRBV9 and J is TRBJ1-2, with 7 bases identical to TRBD1. Looked up from germline, CDR1 is SGDLS and CDR2 is YYNGEE. The CDR3 is 16 residues long. V lost 3 bases, J lost 5 bases, and 13 bases stayed unmatched. The CDR3 reads CASSAEGQIPAYGYTF. In nucleotides, the CDR3 is TGTGCCAGCAGCGCCGAGGGACAGATCCCCGCATATGGCTACACCTTC. Full variable domain (outside the CDR3, taken from reference TRBV9 and TRBJ1-2): DSGVTQTPKHLITATGQRVTLRCSPRSGDLSVYWYQQSLDQGLQFLIQYYNGEERAKGNILERFSAQQFPDLHSELNLSSLELGDSALYFCASSAEGQIPAYGYTFGSGTRLTVV.

As to this clonotype: A far larger clone is only one base removed, so a read error is likely. The chain has TRBV5-1 and TRBJ2-7, with 9 bases aligning to TRBD1. CDR1 SGHRS and CDR2 YFSETQ come from the germline V gene. The CDR3 runs 15 residues. The ends lost 4 bases at V and 7 bases at J; junction bases unmatched: 12. The CDR3 DNA sequence: TGCGCCAGCAGCCCGGACAGGGGTCTCTACAATGAGCAGTACTTC. Encoded protein: CASSPDRGLYNEQYF.

V gene TRBV12-3 or TRBV12-4 combines with J gene TRBJ2-5; D gene unclear. The CDR3 covers 16 residues. Trimming removed 3 bases at V and 1 base at J, with 15 bases between. CDR3: CASSFGPRTAQETQYF. As DNA, the CDR3 is TGTGCCAGCAGTTTTGGACCCCGGACGGCCCAAGAGACCCAGTACTTC.

This clonotype was counted ten times or more. The CDR3 loop reads CASSVIQGTNEKLFF. The CDR3 nucleotides read TGTGCCAGCAGCGTAATTCAAGGAACTAATGAAAAACTGTTTTTT. The chain carries TRBV6-5 and TRBJ1-4; the D is unclear. V gave up 6 bases and J gave up 1 base, with 12 bases separating them. CDR1 is MNHEY and CDR2 is SVGAGI in the germline V gene. The length of the CDR3 is 15 residues.

The sample holds many counts of this clonotype. CDR3 amino acids: CASRGLDDTQYF. Written as DNA, the CDR3 is TGTGCCAGCAGAGGCCTAGACGATACGCAGTATTTT. The chain couples TRBV7-9 to TRBJ2-3; D remains unclear. The V end was cut by 6 bases, the J end by 6 bases, with 10 bases between. CDR3 length equals 12 residues. Germline-derived CDR1 and CDR2 are SEHNR and FQNEAQ (reference sequence).

The CDR3 bases are TGTGCCAGCAGCCAAGATTCACGGGGGGGCAACGAGCAGTACTTC. Protein sequence: CASSQDSRGGNEQYF. The chain is built from TRBV5-3 and TRBJ2-7; 8 nucleotides match TRBD2. TRBV5-3 has ORF status, its function being uncertain. The CDR3 spans 15 residues. After removal of 8 bases from V and 5 bases from J, the junction contained 15 bases not matched to a gene.

CDR3 sequence reads: CASSSTGRFSPLHF. CDR3 DNA sequence: TGTGCCAGCAGCTCGACAGGGAGGTTTTCACCCCTCCACTTT. The chain combines TRBV14 with TRBJ1-6, with TRBD1 identical over 7 bases. V was pared by 5 bases and J by 9 bases, with 7 bases of the junction left unmatched. This CDR3 comprises 14 residues. The V gene's germline CDR1 is SGHDN and CDR2 FVKESK. The full variable domain, its missing parts supplied by reference TRBV14 and TRBJ1-6, is EAGVTQFPSHSVIEKGQTVTLRCDPISGHDNLYWYRRVMGKEIKFLLHFVKESKQDESGMPNNRFLAERTGGTYSTLKVQPAELEDSGVYFCASSSTGRFSPLHFGNGTRLTVT.

At least ten counts were recorded for this clonotype. The CDR3 DNA follows: TGTGCCAGCACCATTGCAAGCAGGGGGCTTGCGAATGAGCAGTTCTTC. It translates to CASTIASRGLANEQFF. The chain is built from TRBV12-3 or TRBV12-4 and TRBJ2-1; 8 nucleotides align to TRBD1. With V trimmed by 7 bases and J by 7 bases, 15 bases remained unmatched. This CDR3 comprises 16 residues.

This clonotype appeared a few times. The V gene is TRBV2, the J gene TRBJ2-3; perhaps TRBD1 as D (5 bases). Trimming pared 6 bases from V and 1 base from J, leaving 14 bases between. Germline values: CDR1 SNHLY, CDR2 FYNNEI. There are 15 residues in the CDR3. CDR3 sequence (DNA): TGTGCCAGCAGGGAAAGACAGCTCGGCACAGATACGCAGTATTTT. Translated: CASRERQLGTDTQYF.

This clonotype has just a few counts. The rearrangement joins TRBV18 to TRBJ2-2; no firm D call. This CDR3 is built from 14 residues. Germline values: CDR1 KGHSH, CDR2 LQKENI. Deletions cut 3 bases from V and 5 bases from J, with 10 bases between. In DNA form, the CDR3 reads TGTGCCAGCTCACCGACGGTGGAGACCGGGGAGCTGTTTTTT. Translated: CASSPTVETGELFF.

This clonotype was counted many times. This chain links TRBV20-1 with TRBJ1-2, with D perhaps matching TRBD1 (5 bases). The CDR3 sequence is 13 residues long. V was trimmed by 3 bases and J by 7 bases, leaving 15 bases between them. The germline V gene encodes CDR1 DFQATT and CDR2 SNEGSKA (reference sequence). CDR3 sequence reads: CSASPSGGFGYTF. The CDR3 DNA follows: TGCAGTGCTAGCCCGAGTGGGGGGTTTGGCTACACCTTC.

In this sample, this clonotype turned up many times. The chain recombines TRBV24-1 with TRBJ2-3, with 7 bases fitting TRBD1. CDR1 and CDR2 from the germline V gene are KGHDR and SFDVKD. After removal of 3 bases from V and 3 bases from J, the junction contained 5 bases not matched to a gene. This CDR3 contains 15 residues. CDR3: CATSDTGVGTDTQYF. The CDR3 DNA follows: TGTGCCACCAGTGATACAGGGGTAGGGACAGATACGCAGTATTTT.

The genes are TRBV12-3 or TRBV12-4 and TRBJ2-3; 7 nucleotides align to TRBD2. Trimming cost V 6 bases and J 6 bases; bases outside gene matches: 6. The CDR3 spans 13 residues. The CDR3 nucleotides read TGTGCCAGCAGCAGCGGGGCGGACGATACGCAGTATTTT. This sequence encodes CASSSGADDTQYF.

This clonotype was counted only a few times. The genes are TRBV12-3 or TRBV12-4 and TRBJ1-4; a possible D gene is TRBD1 (6 bases). The CDR3 has 14 amino acids. The V gene lost 1 base and the J gene lost 6 bases, with 9 bases spanning the gap. In DNA form, the CDR3 reads TGTGCCAGCAGTTTAGACAGGGAGGATGAAAAACTGTTTTTT. Amino acid sequence: CASSLDREDEKLFF.

This clonotype showed up just a few times. This chain connects TRBV29-1 to TRBJ2-7; D ambiguous. CDR3 size: 13 residues. Germline V gene data show CDR1 as SQVTM and CDR2 as ANQGSEA. Trimming took off 4 bases at V and 1 base at J, with 11 bases between the two ends. In nucleotides, the CDR3 is TGCAGCGTTGGCGCTTTCGGTTCCTACGAGCAGTACTTC. Residues: CSVGAFGSYEQYF.

This clonotype was seen ten or more times. The CDR3 here is CSALGTSGGTDTQYF. Here the CDR3 DNA reads TGCAGCGCCCTAGGGACTAGCGGGGGGACTGATACGCAGTATTTT. The J gene is TRBJ2-3, the V gene TRBV29-1; TRBD2 agrees at 15 bases. The CDR3 is 15 residues long. V lost 7 bases, J lost 6 bases, and 8 bases stayed unmatched. Germline assignment: CDR1 SQVTM and CDR2 ANQGSEA.

This clonotype was seen a handful of times. The chain combines TRBV5-1 with TRBJ2-3; possibly TRBD2 for D (5 bases). The V end lost 4 bases, the J end lost 2 bases, and 17 bases lay between the germline ends. CDR1 SGHRS and CDR2 YFSETQ come from the germline V gene. The CDR3 is made up of 16 amino acids. The CDR3 protein is CASSLGGSPDTDTQYF. DNA for the CDR3: TGCGCCAGCAGCCTTGGAGGCTCCCCTGACACAGATACGCAGTATTTT.

This clonotype was seen repeatedly, ten times or more. V gene TRBV29-1 combines with J gene TRBJ2-7; 8 bases line up with TRBD1. Germline V gene lookup returns CDR1 SQVTM and CDR2 ANQGSEA. V lost 7 bases and J lost 5; bases outside the gene matches: 4. This CDR3 is built from 11 residues. The CDR3 reads CSGGQGNEQYF. Written as DNA, the CDR3 is TGCAGCGGAGGACAGGGCAACGAGCAGTACTTC.

In its sample, this clonotype was seen a few times. The V and J genes are TRBV10-2 and TRBJ2-5, with D perhaps given as TRBD1 or TRBD2 (7 bases each). The V and J ends lost 8 bases and 4 bases respectively, with 17 bases between them. This CDR3 region has 14 residues. Germline values: CDR1 WSHSY, CDR2 SAAADI. CDR3 DNA sequence: TGCGCCAGCGCCGTTCCCAGGGGGGGAGAGACCCAGTACTTC. Amino acid sequence: CASAVPRGGETQYF.

CDR3 DNA: TGCAGTGCTAGAGATCCGAGCGGGGGGGCCGCGAGCCCCGAGACCCAGTACTTC. This translates into CSARDPSGGAASPETQYF. The chain recombines TRBV20-1 with TRBJ2-5, with 10 bases that match TRBD2. The CDR3 spans 18 residues. V shed 0 bases, J shed 5 bases, and the junction held 15 bases outside the gene matches. In germline, CDR1 is DFQATT, CDR2 SNEGSKA (reference sequence).

Ten or more counts support this clonotype. The V and J genes are TRBV20-1 and TRBJ2-7; 10 nucleotides agree with TRBD2. The CDR3 extends over 15 amino acids. Germline CDR1 DFQATT, CDR2 SNEGSKA (reference sequence). The V and J ends lost 3 bases and 5 bases, in that order; junction bases with no gene match: 10. The CDR3 loop reads CSASQRGGPGDEQYF. The CDR3 nucleotides are TGCAGTGCTAGTCAGCGGGGGGGCCCTGGGGACGAGCAGTACTTC.

As to this clonotype: This may stem from a read error, because a much larger clone lies one nucleotide away. This chain uses TRBV7-6 with TRBJ2-4; D may be TRBD1 or TRBD2 (6 bases each). Germline values: CDR1 SGHVS, CDR2 FNYEAQ. Trimming left V 5 bases short and J 8 bases short, with 16 bases between. The CDR3 runs to 14 residues. The CDR3 region is CASSQRGERDIQYF. DNA of the CDR3: TGTGCCAGCAGCCAGAGGGGGGAGCGGGACATTCAGTACTTC.

This clonotype was counted many times. V usage is TRBV5-1 and J usage is TRBJ2-7; 15 bases fit TRBD2. CDR3 length equals 15 residues. Germline CDR1 reads SGHRS; CDR2 reads YFSETQ. The V gene end was trimmed by 4 bases and the J gene end by 5 bases; junction bases not matched to a gene: 4. CDR3 nucleotide sequence: TGCGCCAGCAGCCGGGGACTAGCGGGGGGAAACGAGCAGTACTTC. Its protein product is CASSRGLAGGNEQYF.

Many counts were recorded for this clonotype. V and J are TRBV5-5 and TRBJ1-5; perhaps TRBD1 as D (5 bases). Deletions cut 1 base from V and 1 base from J, with 6 bases between. The CDR3 is made up of 14 amino acids. From germline, CDR1 is SGHKS and CDR2 YYEKEE (reference sequence). In nucleotides, the CDR3 is TGTGCCAGCAGCTTGCAGGGCAGCAATCAGCCCCAGCATTTT. It codes for CASSLQGSNQPQHF.

There are many counts of this clonotype. The chain links TRBV3-1 to TRBJ2-1; TRBD2 matches 7 bases. J gave up 7 bases and V 1 base, and 1 base lay outside the gene matches. Germline CDR1 reads LGHDT; CDR2 reads YNNKEL (reference sequence). The CDR3 consists of 13 residues. CDR3 bases: TGTGCCAGCAGCCAAGGCGGGGGAAATGAGCAGTTCTTC. This codes for CASSQGGGNEQFF.

This clonotype has at least ten counts. This chain links TRBV6-2 or TRBV6-3 with TRBJ1-1; TRBD1 is a possible D gene (5 bases). Trimming pared 6 bases from V and 6 bases from J, leaving 23 bases between. The CDR3 covers 16 residues. Germline-derived CDR1 and CDR2 are MNHEY and SVGEGT. CDR3 in amino acids: CASRDPWGRTKAEAFF. The DNA of the CDR3 is TGTGCCAGCAGGGACCCTTGGGGGAGAACGAAAGCTGAAGCTTTCTTT.

The chain carries TRBV6-8 and TRBJ1-2; D is possibly TRBD1 (6 bases). V was shortened by 8 bases and J by 2 bases, with 12 bases between the two germline ends. The CDR3 extends over 13 amino acids. The V gene's germline CDR1 is MNHGY and CDR2 SAAAGT. The CDR3: CASQPQGNYGYTF. In DNA, the CDR3 is TGTGCCAGCCAACCCCAGGGGAACTATGGCTACACCTTC.